The next 6 T cell receptor beta chains were all read from a single sample in a study of blood T cell repertoires in COVID-19. The assay was immunoSEQ multiplex PCR, and TCRdb's table has in-frame clones only and misses some. The sample holds some 250,000 clones, around 82% seen once. The specimen was peripheral blood. The receptors were sampled from a woman under 30 with acute or convalescent COVID-19.

The chain couples TRBV2 to TRBJ2-1, with 14 bases that match TRBD2. Losses at the gene ends were 6 bases for V and 9 bases for J; bases not matched to a gene: 7. Germline V lookup: CDR1 SNHLY, CDR2 FYNNEI. The CDR3 contains 15 residues. The CDR3 DNA reads TGTGCCAGCAGGCCGACTAGCGGGAGGGCGGGTGAGCAGTTCTTC. Translating it yields CASRPTSGRAGEQFF.

J is TRBJ2-7 and V is TRBV6-6; weak D call: TRBD2 (5 bases). Per germline, CDR1 MNHNY and CDR2 SVGAGI (reference sequence). V was shortened by 6 bases and J by 2 bases, with 14 bases between the two germline ends. The CDR3 loop spans 14 amino acids. The CDR3 region has the DNA TGTGCCAGCAGCCACCTACTAGACGCCTACGAGCAGTACTTC. The encoded protein is CASSHLLDAYEQYF.

The V gene is TRBV6-5, the J gene TRBJ2-1; unclear D gene. The V end lost 2 bases, the J end lost 11 bases, and 10 bases lay between the germline ends. CDR3 length: 12 residues. Germline V gene data show CDR1 as MNHEY and CDR2 as SVGAGI. The CDR3 DNA reads as TGTGCCAGCAGTTACGGTGGGCTCCAGCAGTTCTTC. This gives the protein CASSYGGLQQFF.

This clone was found a few times. This chain links TRBV6-2 or TRBV6-3 with TRBJ2-3; 15 nucleotides match TRBD2. The CDR3 totals 16 residues. Germline V gives CDR1 MNHEY, CDR2 SVGEGT. The junction had 7 bases not matched to a gene; V was cut back by 6 bases and J by 6 bases. The CDR3 reads CASSPGLAGGADTQYF. Written as DNA, the CDR3 is TGTGCCAGCAGCCCCGGACTAGCGGGAGGGGCGGATACGCAGTATTTT.

The gene calls are TRBV29-1 and TRBJ1-1, with 7 bases fitting TRBD1. Germline CDR1 and CDR2: SQVTM and ANQGSEA. Germline trimming cut 3 bases from V and 5 bases from J; bases unmatched to any gene: 3. The CDR3 runs to 12 residues. The CDR3 DNA is TGCAGCGTTGAGAGGGGGCCGACTGAAGCTTTCTTT. Translation: CSVERGPTEAFF. Complete variable domain (other parts from reference TRBV29-1 and TRBJ1-1): SAVISQKPSRDICQRGTSLTIQCQVDSQVTMMFWYRQQPGQSLTLIATANQGSEATYESGFVIDKFPISRPNLTFSTLTVSNMSPEDSSIYLCSVERGPTEAFFGQGTRLTVV.

This clone was found a few times. The V and J genes are TRBV5-1 and TRBJ1-3; 9 bases align to TRBD1. V gave up 3 bases and J gave up 0 bases; unmatched junction bases: 7. Looked up from germline, CDR1 is SGHRS and CDR2 is YFSETQ. The CDR3 is 17 residues long. CDR3 in DNA: TGCGCCAGCAGCTGGGGACAGGGAGGATCCTCTGGAAACACCATATATTTT. Protein product: CASSWGQGGSSGNTIYF.